One sample yielded the 22 T cell receptor beta chains listed below, sequenced in a study of blood T cell repertoires in COVID-19. Some clones are missing from TCRdb's copy, which holds only in-frame ones; the method was immunoSEQ multiplex PCR. The data contain about 88,000 clones, roughly 87% of them singletons. Sequencing input: peripheral blood. The receptors were gathered from a woman of 80 years or more with active COVID-19.

The rearrangement links TRBV6-1 to TRBJ2-5; D perhaps matches TRBD2 (5 bases). The CDR3 is made up of 15 amino acids. V was shortened by 1 base and J by 5 bases, with 14 bases between the two germline ends. Germline loops: CDR1 MNHNS, CDR2 SASEGT. This CDR3 is CASSEDDRGWETQYF. In DNA, the CDR3 is TGTGCCAGCAGTGAAGATGACCGGGGATGGGAGACCCAGTACTTC.

This clone was recorded a few times. V usage is TRBV7-9 and J usage is TRBJ2-7, with D unclear. CDR1 and CDR2 (germline): SEHNR, FQNEAQ (reference sequence). V lost 5 bases to trimming and J lost 0 bases, with 2 bases between them. The CDR3 runs 11 residues. This chain's CDR3 is CASSHSYEQYF. For the CDR3, the DNA is TGTGCCAGCAGCCACTCCTACGAGCAGTACTTC.

The gene calls are TRBV5-1 and TRBJ1-4; 9 nucleotides match TRBD1. The CDR3 covers 16 residues. CDR1 SGHRS and CDR2 YFSETQ come from the germline V gene. V was pared by 0 bases and J by 7 bases, with 7 bases of the junction left unmatched. In DNA, the CDR3 is TGCGCCAGCAGCTTGGCCACAGGGGGCGCCCGTGAAAAACTGTTTTTT. Translating gives CASSLATGGAREKLFF. The complete variable domain, with remaining parts taken from reference TRBV5-1 and TRBJ1-4, reads KAGVTQTPRYLIKTRGQQVTLSCSPISGHRSVSWYQQTPGQGLQFLFEYFSETQRNKGNFPGRFSGRQFSNSRSEMNVSTLELGDSALYLCASSLATGGAREKLFFGSGTQLSVL.

This rearrangement joins TRBV7-9 to TRBJ2-1, with 7 bases that match TRBD2. The CDR3 is made up of 14 amino acids. From germline, CDR1 is SEHNR and CDR2 FQNEAQ (reference sequence). J lost 10 bases, V lost 0 bases, and 6 bases had no gene match. The CDR3 loop reads CASSLAPREGEQFF. The CDR3 DNA sequence: TGTGCCAGCAGCTTAGCGCCGAGGGAGGGGGAGCAGTTCTTC.

The CDR3 coding sequence is TGTGCCAGCGAGCAGGGGGGCAGGAGTCAGCCCCAGCATTTT. The encoded protein is CASEQGGRSQPQHF. V gene TRBV28 combines with J gene TRBJ1-5; 7 positions match TRBD1. Germline V gene lookup returns CDR1 MDHEN and CDR2 SYDVKM. CDR3 length equals 14 residues. Trimming at V came to 8 bases and at J to 6 bases, leaving 10 bases not matched to a gene. The variable domain in full, completed from reference TRBV28 and TRBJ1-5, reads DVKVTQSSRYLVKRTGEKVFLECVQDMDHENMFWYRQDPGLGLRLIYFSYDVKMKEKGDIPEGYSVSREKKERFSLILESASTNQTSMYLCASEQGGRSQPQHFGDGTRLSIL.

Remarks on this clone: Other DNA variants within this sample encode the same CDR3. The rearrangement joins TRBV15 to TRBJ2-1; D gene unclear. Germline assignment: CDR1 LNHNV and CDR2 YYDKDF (reference sequence). This CDR3 spans 13 amino acids. Trimming took 1 base from V and 7 from J, leaving 8 bases between them. The CDR3, as DNA: TGTGCCACCAGCAGAGCAGGTGGGAATGAGCAGTTCTTC. Encoded protein: CATSRAGGNEQFF.

CDR3 sequence: CASRPKGQVSSYEQYF. DNA for the CDR3: TGTGCCAGTAGGCCGAAGGGACAGGTCAGCTCCTACGAGCAGTACTTC. V and J are TRBV19 and TRBJ2-7; 8 bases are a match to TRBD1. Germline V gives CDR1 LNHDA, CDR2 SQIVND (reference sequence). The ends lost 6 bases at V and 0 bases at J; junction bases unmatched: 10. The CDR3 covers 16 residues.

The chain combines TRBV6-4 with TRBJ2-5; the match to TRBD2 covers 10 bases. V trimming: 6 bases; J trimming: 6 bases; junction bases outside the gene matches: 7. Looked up from germline, CDR1 is MRHNA and CDR2 is SNTAGT. The CDR3 totals 14 residues. The CDR3 nucleotides are TGTGCCAGCAGCCCCGGGACTAGCGCAAAGACCCAGTACTTC. This codes for CASSPGTSAKTQYF.

The V gene is TRBV9, the J gene TRBJ2-3; 12 positions match TRBD2. Germline-derived CDR1 and CDR2 are SGDLS and YYNGEE. This CDR3 spans 16 amino acids. After removal of 0 bases from V and 1 base from J, the junction contained 0 bases not matched to a gene. The CDR3, as DNA: TGTGCCAGCAGCGTAGGACTAGCGGGAGGCACAGATACGCAGTATTTT. Translation: CASSVGLAGGTDTQYF.

This clone was seen a single time. The chain's CDR3 is CASNPRTGWAGAPRYNEQFF. The DNA of the CDR3 is TGTGCCAGCAACCCTCGGACAGGGTGGGCGGGAGCCCCCCGTTACAATGAGCAGTTCTTC. The gene calls are TRBV28 and TRBJ2-1; maybe TRBD1 (8 bases). CDR3 size: 20 residues. V was cut by 7 bases and J by 4 bases, with 32 bases left in between. In germline, CDR1 is MDHEN, CDR2 SYDVKM. The full variable domain, its missing parts supplied by reference TRBV28 and TRBJ2-1, is DVKVTQSSRYLVKRTGEKVFLECVQDMDHENMFWYRQDPGLGLRLIYFSYDVKMKEKGDIPEGYSVSREKKERFSLILESASTNQTSMYLCASNPRTGWAGAPRYNEQFFGPGTRLTVL.

The CDR3 here is CASGRDRGHEQYF. The CDR3 region has the DNA TGTGCCAGCGGCAGGGACAGGGGGCACGAGCAGTACTTC. J is TRBJ2-7 and V is TRBV7-9, with 12 bases lining up with TRBD1. Trimming took 8 bases from V and 5 from J; bases not matched to a gene: 4. The CDR3 loop spans 13 amino acids. Germline V gene lookup returns CDR1 SEHNR and CDR2 FQNEAQ (reference sequence).

The chain couples TRBV5-6 to TRBJ1-6; tentatively, D is TRBD1 (5 bases). From germline, CDR1 is SGHDT and CDR2 YYEEEE. Trimming stripped 3 bases from V and 4 bases from J, with 11 bases between. This CDR3 has 15 amino acids. The CDR3 here is CASSSLTEYNSPLHF. CDR3 coding DNA: TGTGCCAGCAGCTCCCTGACAGAATATAATTCACCCCTCCACTTT.

This clone came up a few times. The chain has TRBV27 and TRBJ1-2; no clear D. CDR3 length: 13 residues. In germline, CDR1 is MNHEY, CDR2 SMNVEV (reference sequence). V lost 5 bases, J lost 3 bases, and 10 bases lay in between. CDR3 bases: TGTGCCAGCAGTATCGACGGGTACTATGGCTACACCTTC. Protein: CASSIDGYYGYTF.

This clone has just a few counts. This chain links TRBV21-1 with TRBJ2-3; the table calls TRBD2, which could not be checked here. TRBV21-1 is a pseudogene locus. This CDR3 region has 16 residues. The CDR3 DNA is TGTGCCAGCAGCAAGAGACTAGCGGGACCTACAGATACGCAGTATTTT. Its protein is CASSKRLAGPTDTQYF.

The genes are TRBV6-6 and TRBJ2-3; 12 bases are a match to TRBD2. CDR1 is MNHNY, CDR2 SVGAGI, per germline (reference sequence). CDR3 length: 15 residues. Trimming cost V 6 bases and J 2 bases; bases outside gene matches: 3. CDR3 loop: CASSRLAGDTDTQYF. Written as DNA, the CDR3 is TGTGCCAGCAGCAGACTAGCGGGAGACACAGATACGCAGTATTTT.

This clone has more than one count but fewer than ten. This rearrangement joins TRBV30 to TRBJ1-1; possibly TRBD1 for D (5 bases). CDR1 is GTSNPN and CDR2 is SVGIG in the germline V gene (reference sequence). V lost 0 bases and J lost 5, with 10 bases in between. CDR3 length: 13 residues. CDR3 in DNA: TGTGCCTGGAGTGTTTCGGGGGGTACTGAAGCTTTCTTT. The encoded protein is CAWSVSGGTEAFF.

The chain is built from TRBV27 and TRBJ1-1; 9 positions agree with TRBD1. The CDR3 spans 14 residues. V shed 5 bases, J shed 6 bases, and the junction held 7 bases outside the gene matches. Per germline, CDR1 MNHEY and CDR2 SMNVEV (reference sequence). The CDR3 sequence: CASSRDRVTAEAFF. CDR3 in DNA: TGTGCCAGCAGTCGGGACAGGGTTACTGCTGAAGCTTTCTTT.

The rearrangement uses TRBV28 and TRBJ1-2; possibly TRBD1 for D (6 bases). V was cut by 5 bases and J by 3 bases, with 13 bases left in between. Germline CDR1 is MDHEN and CDR2 is SYDVKM. There are 14 residues in the CDR3. The CDR3 sequence is CASSDVQGYYGYTF. CDR3 sequence (DNA): TGTGCCAGCAGTGACGTGCAGGGGTACTATGGCTACACCTTC.

V is TRBV28 and J is TRBJ2-1; D perhaps matches TRBD2 (6 bases). Trimming took 6 bases from V and 6 from J, leaving 12 bases between them. Looked up from germline, CDR1 is MDHEN and CDR2 is SYDVKM. The CDR3 has 13 amino acids. The CDR3 sequence is CASSQTSVNEQFF. The DNA of the CDR3 is TGTGCCAGCAGCCAGACTAGTGTCAATGAGCAGTTCTTC.

The V call is TRBV7-2, the J call TRBJ2-5; TRBD2 aligns across 7 bases. J was trimmed by 1 base and V by 5 bases; bases with no gene match: 4. The germline gives CDR1 SGHTA, CDR2 FQGNSA. The CDR3 sequence is 14 residues long. CDR3 residues: CASSLSGAQETQYF. CDR3 nucleotides: TGTGCCAGCAGCCTCAGCGGGGCCCAAGAGACCCAGTACTTC.

This chain links TRBV7-3 with TRBJ2-7; 8 bases fit TRBD2. The trim removed 3 bases at V and 6 bases at J, leaving 10 bases unmatched. Germline V gene sequence: CDR1 SGHTA, CDR2 FQGTGA. The CDR3 has 15 residues. As DNA, the CDR3 is TGTGCCAGCAGCTTCGGGACTAGTAGATTTTCCGAGCAGTACTTC. Its protein product is CASSFGTSRFSEQYF.

This clone appeared many times. This chain links TRBV28 with TRBJ1-4; D uncertain. The CDR3 loop spans 17 amino acids. Germline loops: CDR1 MDHEN, CDR2 SYDVKM. V shed 6 bases and J shed 4 bases, with 21 bases lying between them. CDR3 residues: CASSSYQNGVGNEKLFF. The CDR3 DNA follows: TGTGCCAGCAGCTCGTATCAAAACGGGGTCGGTAATGAAAAACTGTTTTTT.